This TCR beta chain was captured by sequencing in a study of TIL therapy for anti-PD-1-resistant metastatic lung cancer. Noted time point: pre-treatment sample, taken before nivolumab and TIL therapy. The V and J ends lost 8 bases and 3 bases respectively, with 17 bases between them. CDR1 and CDR2 (germline): LNHDA, SQIVND (reference sequence). There are 15 residues in the CDR3. The libraries were made with immunoSEQ v3. Measured with immunoSEQ multiplex PCR; TCRdb has only the in-frame clones, and not every one. The sample gives fewer than 60,000 clones, 65% to 90% of which show up once; approximately 5% is in the top ten.

Sequences were derived from blood, sampled at baseline. The genes are TRBV19 and TRBJ1-5; D possibly corresponds to TRBD1 (5 bases). The receptor was isolated from a person aged 25 to 85 with non-small cell lung cancer. CDR3 coding DNA: TGTGCCAGTGGAGCTAGGTGGGGGAACAATCAGCCCCAGCATTTT. Encoded protein: CASGARWGNNQPQHF.